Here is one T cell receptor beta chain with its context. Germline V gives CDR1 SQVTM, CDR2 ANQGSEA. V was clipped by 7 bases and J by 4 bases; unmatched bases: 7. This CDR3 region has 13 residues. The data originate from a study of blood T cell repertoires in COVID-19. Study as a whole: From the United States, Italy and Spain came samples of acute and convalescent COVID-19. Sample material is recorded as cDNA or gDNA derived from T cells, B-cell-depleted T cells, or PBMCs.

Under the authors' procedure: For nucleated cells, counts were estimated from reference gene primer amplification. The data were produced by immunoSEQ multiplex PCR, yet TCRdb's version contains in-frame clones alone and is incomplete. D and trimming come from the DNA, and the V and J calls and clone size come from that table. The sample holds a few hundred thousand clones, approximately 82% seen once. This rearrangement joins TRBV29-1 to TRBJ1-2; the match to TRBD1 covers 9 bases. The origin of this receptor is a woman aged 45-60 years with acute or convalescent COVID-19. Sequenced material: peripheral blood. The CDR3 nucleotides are TGCAGCGCCCAACCGGGACAGGGCTATGGCTACACCTTC. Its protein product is CSAQPGQGYGYTF.